This paragraph covers one T cell receptor beta chain sequence. Other nucleotide sequences in the sample specify the same CDR3. The study enrolled healthy HIV-negative adults without recent acute infections or vaccinations as donors. This sample was included in a study of shared clonotypes between healthy human individuals. Running of the assay took place at deep level. Investigators spread the genomic DNA of each subset evenly over several immunoSEQ plates. The data were produced by immunoSEQ multiplex PCR, yet TCRdb's version contains in-frame clones alone and is incomplete. The sample has millions of clones; about 95% are singletons. The CDR3 consists of 11 residues. J was trimmed by 7 bases and V by 6 bases; bases with no gene match: 3. Per the germline V gene, CDR1 is DFQATT and CDR2 is SNEGSKA (reference sequence).

The clonotype comes from a man between 18 and 35 years old in good health. This chain connects TRBV20-1 to TRBJ2-1; 7 positions match TRBD1. Sequencing was performed on naive CD4+ T cells sorted from blood. Subset described: CD45RA+ positively selected. For the CDR3, the DNA is TGCAGTGCAAGCAGGGGGAATGAGCAGTTCTTC. Protein product: CSASRGNEQFF.